The clone carrying this T cell receptor beta chain was counted between two and nine times. Individuals aged about 18 to 90 years were recruited from fewer than 25 US areas. In assigning cohorts, the study relied on participant-reported clinical history. CDR3 length: 15 amino acids. The germline CDR1 and CDR2 sequences are KGHSH and LQKENI. V shed 3 bases, J shed 3 bases, and the junction held 5 bases outside the gene matches. The source of the sample is a study of blood T cell repertoires in COVID-19. Generated by immunoSEQ multiplex PCR, the TCRdb table keeps only in-frame clones and is missing some. The sample lists about 320,000 clones, around nine tenths occurring once.

J is TRBJ1-2 and V is TRBV18, with 9 bases aligning to TRBD1. This clonotype was obtained from a young man who had recovered from COVID-19. The sample taken for sequencing was PBMCs or T cells enriched from blood (not recorded which). CDR3 DNA sequence: TGTGCCAGCTCACCCGGACAGGGGAGGGACTATGGCTACACCTTC. This codes for CASSPGQGRDYGYTF.